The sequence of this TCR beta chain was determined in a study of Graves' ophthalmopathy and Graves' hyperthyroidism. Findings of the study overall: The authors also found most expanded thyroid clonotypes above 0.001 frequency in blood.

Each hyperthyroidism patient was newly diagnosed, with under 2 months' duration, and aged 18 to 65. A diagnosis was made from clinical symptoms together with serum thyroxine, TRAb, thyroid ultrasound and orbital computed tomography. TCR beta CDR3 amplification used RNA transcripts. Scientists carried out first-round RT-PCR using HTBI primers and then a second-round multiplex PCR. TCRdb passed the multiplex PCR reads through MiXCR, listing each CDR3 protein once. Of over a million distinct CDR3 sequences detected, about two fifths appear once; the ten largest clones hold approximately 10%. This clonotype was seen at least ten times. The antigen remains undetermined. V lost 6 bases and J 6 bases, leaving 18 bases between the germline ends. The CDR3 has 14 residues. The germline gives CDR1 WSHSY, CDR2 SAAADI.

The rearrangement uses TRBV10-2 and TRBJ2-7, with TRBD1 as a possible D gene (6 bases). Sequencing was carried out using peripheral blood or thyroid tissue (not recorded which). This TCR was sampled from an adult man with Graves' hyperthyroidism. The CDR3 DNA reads TGCGCCAGCAGAGAGGAGGACAGCTGGTCCGAGCAGTACTTC. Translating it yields CASREEDSWSEQYF.